This TCR beta chain was captured by sequencing in a study of blood T cell repertoires in COVID-19. As handled by the study authors: Cell counts per sample came from amplifying reference gene primers. This table comes from immunoSEQ multiplex PCR, and its TCRdb copy is limited to in-frame clones, with some not included. V, J and clone size reflect that table, while D and trimming were determined from the DNA. The sample contains 250,000 to 300,000 clones, 80% to 90% of which appear only once. Germline loops: CDR1 MDHEN, CDR2 SYDVKM. This CDR3 is built from 17 residues. After removal of 5 bases from V and 7 bases from J, the junction contained 16 bases not matched to a gene.

The rearrangement uses TRBV28 and TRBJ2-1; 8 nucleotides match TRBD1. This sequence was found in a woman in her 70s with COVID-19, enrolled during active disease. Sequences were obtained from peripheral blood. CDR3 protein: CASSPPSLDRGRNEQFF. The CDR3 region has the DNA TGTGCCAGCAGTCCACCCTCATTAGACAGGGGAAGGAATGAGCAGTTCTTC.